What follows are 30 T cell receptor beta chains derived from one specimen sequenced in a study of T cells in Graves' hyperthyroidism and ophthalmopathy. Amplification of TCR beta CDR3 regions was performed using RNA transcripts as template. When the TCR CDR3 underwent first-round RT-PCR, the HTBI primer set was used. Each CDR3 protein is one row after TCRdb ran MiXCR on the multiplex PCR reads. The sample lists approximately 400,000 distinct CDR3 sequences, about 13% seen once, with around 21% in the top ten. Sequencing was performed on blood. The source of these receptors is a man between 25 and 39 years old with Graves' hyperthyroidism that later progressed to Graves' ophthalmopathy.

The genes are TRBV5-1 and TRBJ1-3; tentative D call: TRBD1 (5 bases). CDR3 length: 16 amino acids. Trimming took off 4 bases at V and 2 bases at J, with 16 bases between the two ends. Germline loops: CDR1 SGHRS, CDR2 YFSETQ. The CDR3 bases are TGCGCCAGCAGCCACCGCGGGGACGTGGCTGGAAACACCATATATTTT. This sequence encodes CASSHRGDVAGNTIYF.

This clonotype was seen at least ten times. The CDR3 here is CASSQGQSSGNTIYF. As DNA, the CDR3 is TGTGCCAGCAGCCAAGGGCAGAGCTCTGGAAACACCATATATTTT. This chain links TRBV3-1 with TRBJ1-3; D remains unclear. The CDR3 is 15 residues long. Per the germline V gene, CDR1 is LGHDT and CDR2 is YNNKEL (reference sequence). The V gene lost 1 base and the J gene lost 0 bases, with 7 bases spanning the gap.

The table lists this clonotype with many counts. The chain joins TRBV12-3 or TRBV12-4 to TRBJ2-5; TRBD2 is a possible D gene (5 bases). Trimming removed 5 bases from V and 4 bases from J, with 11 bases in between. This CDR3 comprises 13 residues. CDR3 protein: CASSKTRRETQYF. DNA of the CDR3: TGTGCCAGCAGTAAAACTAGGCGAGAGACCCAGTACTTC.

This chain links TRBV9 with TRBJ2-5; a possible D gene is TRBD2 (6 bases). The V and J ends lost 0 bases and 5 bases respectively, with 11 bases between them. Germline CDR1 and CDR2: SGDLS and YYNGEE. The CDR3 covers 14 residues. CDR3 in DNA: TGTGCCAGCAGCGTAGATACTAGCTGGGAGACCCAGTACTTC. Translated: CASSVDTSWETQYF.

This clonotype occurred many times. The V gene is TRBV5-1, the J gene TRBJ1-1, with 8 positions matching TRBD1. This CDR3 has 14 amino acids. Trimming at V came to 4 bases and at J to 1 base, leaving 3 bases not matched to a gene. Germline CDR1 and CDR2: SGHRS and YFSETQ. In DNA, the CDR3 is TGCGCCAGCAGCGGGGACAGGACGAACACTGAAGCTTTCTTT. Protein: CASSGDRTNTEAFF.

This clonotype was recorded a few times. The chain combines TRBV19 with TRBJ1-1; D ambiguous. Trimming pared 5 bases from V and 4 bases from J, leaving 17 bases between. The germline V gene encodes CDR1 LNHDA and CDR2 SQIVND (reference sequence). The CDR3 is made up of 15 amino acids. The CDR3 here is CASSYTSWATTEAFF. As DNA, the CDR3 is TGTGCCAGTAGTTATACATCCTGGGCGACCACTGAAGCTTTCTTT.

The chain recombines TRBV18 with TRBJ2-7; D remains unclear. CDR1 KGHSH and CDR2 LQKENI come from the germline V gene. The V end lost 3 bases, the J end lost 4 bases, and 16 bases lay between the germline ends. This CDR3 region has 15 residues. The CDR3 is CASSPLHSSSYEQYF. The CDR3 coding sequence is TGTGCCAGCTCACCGCTTCACTCATCGAGTTACGAGCAGTACTTC.

The gene calls are TRBV6-2 or TRBV6-3 and TRBJ2-2, with a possible D match to TRBD2 (6 bases). The CDR3 runs to 17 residues. Trimming left V 4 bases short and J 4 bases short, with 19 bases between. The V gene's germline CDR1 is MNHEY and CDR2 SVGEGT. This CDR3 is CASSSRGTWQGTGELFF. CDR3 nucleotides: TGTGCCAGCAGTTCGCGGGGTACCTGGCAAGGCACCGGGGAGCTGTTTTTT.

The sample holds many counts of this clonotype. The gene calls are TRBV11-2 and TRBJ2-5; 8 bases line up with TRBD2. The CDR3 spans 14 residues. The germline CDR1 and CDR2 sequences are SGHAT and FQNNGV. Losses at the gene ends were 1 base for V and 5 bases for J; bases not matched to a gene: 3. CDR3: CASSLAGGVETQYF. Here the CDR3 DNA reads TGTGCCAGCAGCTTAGCGGGGGGGGTTGAGACCCAGTACTTC.

This clonotype has a count of ten or more. The J gene is TRBJ1-1, the V gene TRBV28, with no clear D. Germline V CDR1 and CDR2: MDHEN, SYDVKM. Deletions cut 3 bases from V and 6 bases from J, with 14 bases between. The CDR3 has 14 amino acids. The CDR3 bases are TGTGCCAGCAGTTTGGGCAGGTCACTGGCTGAAGCTTTCTTT. It codes for CASSLGRSLAEAFF.

The chain joins TRBV5-1 to TRBJ2-2; D is uncertain. This CDR3 is 14 amino acids long. V lost 4 bases and J 0 bases, leaving 7 bases between the germline ends. Germline V gene sequence: CDR1 SGHRS, CDR2 YFSETQ. This CDR3 is CASSRDSNTGELFF. The CDR3 bases are TGCGCCAGCAGCAGAGACTCGAACACCGGGGAGCTGTTTTTT.

This clonotype appeared many times. The J gene is TRBJ2-1, the V gene TRBV28; D not certain. The CDR3 runs to 12 residues. V lost 6 bases and J 3 bases, leaving 6 bases between the germline ends. In germline, CDR1 is MDHEN, CDR2 SYDVKM. CDR3 DNA sequence: TGTGCCAGCAGAAGAGTCTACAATGAGCAGTTCTTC. This gives the protein CASRRVYNEQFF.

This clonotype was seen at least ten times. This rearrangement joins TRBV5-1 to TRBJ2-2, with D possibly being TRBD1 (5 bases). The germline gives CDR1 SGHRS, CDR2 YFSETQ. Trimming took 0 bases from V and 0 from J, leaving 9 bases between them. The CDR3 extends over 16 amino acids. CDR3: CASSLGRATNTGELFF. The CDR3 bases are TGCGCCAGCAGCTTGGGCAGGGCCACGAACACCGGGGAGCTGTTTTTT. Using reference TRBV5-1 and TRBJ2-2 for the parts outside the CDR3, the full variable domain is KAGVTQTPRYLIKTRGQQVTLSCSPISGHRSVSWYQQTPGQGLQFLFEYFSETQRNKGNFPGRFSGRQFSNSRSEMNVSTLELGDSALYLCASSLGRATNTGELFFGEGSRLTVL.

The sample holds many counts of this clonotype. This chain uses TRBV7-9 with TRBJ2-2; maybe TRBD2 (5 bases). This CDR3 comprises 17 residues. The V end lost 7 bases, the J end lost 7 bases, and 25 bases lay between the germline ends. Germline V gene sequence: CDR1 SEHNR, CDR2 FQNEAQ (reference sequence). CDR3 sequence (DNA): TGTGCCAGCACCAGAGGGAAGGACCCTGTTCTTGGCGGGGAGCTGTTTTTT. Protein product: CASTRGKDPVLGGELFF.

A few counts support this clonotype. At one boundary the junction diverges from the germline segment, which might be a read error. V gene TRBV9 combines with J gene TRBJ2-7; TRBD2 matches 7 bases. Germline lookup yields CDR1 SGDLS and CDR2 YYNGEE. The CDR3 is made up of 14 amino acids. CDR3 coding DNA: TGTGCCAGCAGCGTAGGACAGAGGGACTACGAGCAGTGCTTC. Translated: CASSVGQRDYEQCF.

This clonotype was counted many times. V and J are TRBV10-1 and TRBJ2-7; TRBD1 aligns across 9 bases. Losses at the gene ends were 0 bases for V and 3 bases for J; bases not matched to a gene: 0. The CDR3 extends over 14 amino acids. Looked up from germline, CDR1 is WNHNN and CDR2 is SYGVQD (reference sequence). The CDR3 nucleotides are TGCGCCAGCAGTGAGTCGACAGGGGGCTACGAGCAGTACTTC. This encodes CASSESTGGYEQYF.

This clonotype was detected a few times. The DNA for the CDR3 is TGTGCCACCAGTGAACAGGGGGCACGGAATGAGCAGTTCTTC. This sequence encodes CATSEQGARNEQFF. The V call is TRBV24-1, the J call TRBJ2-1; 9 nucleotides line up with TRBD1. The CDR3 length is 14 residues. The J segment lost 7 bases and the V segment lost 4 bases, leaving 4 bases of the junction unmatched. Germline assignment: CDR1 KGHDR and CDR2 SFDVKD.

The chain joins TRBV7-2 to TRBJ1-1, with D unresolved. V was pared by 4 bases and J by 0 bases, with 9 bases between. CDR3 length: 14 amino acids. Germline values: CDR1 SGHTA, CDR2 FQGNSA. DNA for the CDR3: TGTGCCAGCAGCTATTGGGCGGTGAACACTGAAGCTTTCTTT. Residues: CASSYWAVNTEAFF. The variable domain in full, completed from reference TRBV7-2 and TRBJ1-1, reads GAGVSQSPSNKVTEKGKDVELRCDPISGHTALYWYRQSLGQGLEFLIYFQGNSAPDKSGLPSDRFSAERTGGSVSTLTIQRTQQEDSAVYLCASSYWAVNTEAFFGQGTRLTVV.

This clonotype was seen many times. The rearrangement links TRBV6-1 to TRBJ1-2, with 9 positions matching TRBD1. J was trimmed by 4 bases and V by 5 bases; bases with no gene match: 8. The CDR3 is 15 amino acids. In germline, CDR1 is MNHNS, CDR2 SASEGT. DNA of the CDR3: TGTGCCAGCAGTTCCGGGACAGGGTTCGGCTATGGCTACACCTTC. Translation: CASSSGTGFGYGYTF.

This sequence joins TRBV12-3 or TRBV12-4 and TRBJ1-4, with TRBD1 as a possible D gene (5 bases). V lost 5 bases and J 5 bases, leaving 18 bases between the germline ends. The CDR3 has 16 amino acids. The CDR3 is CASSPYPGRENEKLFF. The CDR3 DNA reads TGTGCCAGCAGTCCGTATCCGGGACGGGAGAATGAAAAACTGTTTTTT.

This clonotype was seen ten or more times. The V and J genes are TRBV12-3 or TRBV12-4 and TRBJ1-4; D ambiguous. The ends were cut back, 3 bases at V and 6 bases at J, with 8 bases in the middle. The CDR3 totals 13 residues. In DNA form, the CDR3 reads TGTGCCAGCAGTTTCGCGAGCCATGAAAAACTGTTTTTT. Translation: CASSFASHEKLFF.

There are many counts of this clonotype. The chain employs TRBV2 and TRBJ2-7; 9 bases agree with TRBD1. The CDR3 is 16 residues long. Germline CDR1 is SNHLY and CDR2 is FYNNEI. The trim removed 1 base at V and 3 bases at J, leaving 7 bases unmatched. The CDR3 reads CASSEVGTGRHYEQYF. The CDR3, as DNA: TGTGCCAGCAGTGAAGTAGGGACAGGGCGCCACTACGAGCAGTACTTC. Full variable domain (outside the CDR3, taken from reference TRBV2 and TRBJ2-7): EPEVTQTPSHQVTQMGQEVILRCVPISNHLYFYWYRQILGQKVEFLVSFYNNEISEKSEIFDDQFSVERPDGSNFTLKIRSTKLEDSAMYFCASSEVGTGRHYEQYFGPGTRLTVT.

This clonotype was seen more than once but under ten times. J is TRBJ1-2 and V is TRBV7-9; 9 nucleotides agree with TRBD1. This CDR3 has 16 amino acids. V shed 6 bases and J 3 bases; nucleotides not matched to a gene: 11. CDR1 and CDR2 (germline): SEHNR, FQNEAQ (reference sequence). The CDR3 region is CASRPGTGNFDYGYTF. CDR3 coding DNA: TGTGCCAGCAGGCCCGGGACAGGGAACTTCGACTATGGCTACACCTTC.

Many counts were recorded for this clonotype. This chain joins TRBV6-1 and TRBJ2-7, with no clear D. Germline CDR1 is MNHNS and CDR2 is SASEGT. V lost 5 bases to trimming and J lost 2 bases, with 13 bases between them. The CDR3 has 14 amino acids. CDR3 protein: CASSSDGPAYEQYF. The CDR3 DNA is TGTGCCAGCAGTTCGGACGGGCCTGCCTACGAGCAGTACTTC.

This clonotype was counted many times. The chain joins TRBV12-3 or TRBV12-4 to TRBJ1-3; the D is unclear. V was cut by 6 bases and J by 8 bases, with 14 bases left in between. The CDR3 sequence is 13 residues long. As DNA, the CDR3 is TGTGCCAGCAGGGAGTACTCTGAGGACACCATATATTTT. Translated: CASREYSEDTIYF.

This chain joins TRBV18 and TRBJ2-7; D uncertain. V lost 4 bases and J 3 bases, leaving 10 bases between the germline ends. In germline, CDR1 is KGHSH, CDR2 LQKENI. CDR3 length: 13 amino acids. The CDR3 nucleotides are TGTGCCAGCTCACTAACCCACGACTACGAGCAGTACTTC. This sequence encodes CASSLTHDYEQYF.

This clonotype was seen ten or more times. The chain links TRBV5-1 to TRBJ1-1; unclear D gene. Germline CDR1 is SGHRS and CDR2 is YFSETQ. The length of the CDR3 is 11 residues. Trimming removed 6 bases from V and 4 bases from J, with 7 bases in between. The CDR3 nucleotides are TGCGCCAGCATAGGTGGCACTGAAGCTTTCTTT. Translating gives CASIGGTEAFF.

This rearrangement joins TRBV5-6 to TRBJ1-2; 9 bases agree with TRBD1. CDR3 length equals 16 residues. Per germline, CDR1 SGHDT and CDR2 YYEEEE. The J segment lost 3 bases and the V segment lost 4 bases, leaving 10 bases of the junction unmatched. CDR3 DNA: TGTGCCAGCAGCCTCACAGGGGGCGCCTTTGACTATGGCTACACCTTC. Protein product: CASSLTGGAFDYGYTF.

This clonotype was found many times. V and J are TRBV2 and TRBJ1-1; D uncertain. The CDR3 contains 14 residues. Germline CDR1 and CDR2: SNHLY and FYNNEI. Trimming shortened V by 2 bases and J by 0 bases, and 7 bases separated the two germline ends. In nucleotides, the CDR3 is TGTGCCAGCAGTGAACCCCCGGTGAACACTGAAGCTTTCTTT. Its translation is CASSEPPVNTEAFF.

This clonotype was observed a few times. This chain links TRBV19 with TRBJ2-1; 7 bases are a match to TRBD1. V lost 5 bases, J lost 4 bases, and 5 bases stayed unmatched. CDR3 length: 14 amino acids. The germline V gene encodes CDR1 LNHDA and CDR2 SQIVND (reference sequence). This CDR3 is CASSLKQGYNEQFF. The CDR3 DNA sequence: TGTGCCAGTAGTTTAAAACAGGGGTACAATGAGCAGTTCTTC. The full variable domain, completed using reference TRBV19 and TRBJ2-1, is DGGITQSPKYLFRKEGQNVTLSCEQNLNHDAMYWYRQDPGQGLRLIYYSQIVNDFQKGDIAEGYSVSREKKESFPLTVTSAQKNPTAFYLCASSLKQGYNEQFFGPGTRLTVL.